Each of the 9 T cell receptor beta chains below was sequenced from the same sample in a study of technical replicates of blood from a handful of donors. This table comes from immunoSEQ multiplex PCR, and its TCRdb copy is limited to in-frame clones, with some not included. The repertoire holds almost 90,000 clones, with roughly 94% as singletons. Specimen: T cells isolated from PBMCs. The source is a human donor in good health.

This chain connects TRBV5-1 to TRBJ1-1; 8 nucleotides line up with TRBD1. The CDR3 totals 15 residues. J was trimmed by 1 base and V by 2 bases; bases with no gene match: 4. The germline CDR1 and CDR2 sequences are SGHRS and YFSETQ. The CDR3 coding sequence is TGCGCCAGCAGCTTTGGACAGGGTGCGAACACTGAAGCTTTCTTT. Translating it yields CASSFGQGANTEAFF.

The chain carries TRBV7-9 and TRBJ1-1, with D maybe TRBD1 (5 bases). The CDR3 is 15 amino acids. Trimming removed 1 base from V and 1 base from J, with 10 bases in between. Germline V gene sequence: CDR1 SEHNR, CDR2 FQNEAQ (reference sequence). The CDR3, as DNA: TGTGCCAGCAGCTTAGAGGCAGGGAAGAACACTGAAGCTTTCTTT. It yields the protein CASSLEAGKNTEAFF.

The chain couples TRBV28 to TRBJ2-1, with TRBD2 matching over 10 bases. V was pared by 5 bases and J by 8 bases, with 12 bases of the junction left unmatched. Germline V gene sequence: CDR1 MDHEN, CDR2 SYDVKM. CDR3 size: 16 residues. The CDR3 protein is CASSKAGGPLSHEQFF. CDR3 DNA: TGTGCCAGCAGTAAAGCGGGAGGGCCTCTGTCCCATGAGCAGTTCTTC.

This chain joins TRBV7-8 and TRBJ1-6, with D uncertain. CDR1 is SGHVS, CDR2 FQNEAQ, per germline. This CDR3 comprises 18 residues. Trimming left V 1 base short and J 6 bases short, with 19 bases between. CDR3: CASSLGSRAGSINSPLHF. DNA for the CDR3: TGTGCCAGCAGCTTAGGTAGCCGCGCGGGTTCTATTAATTCACCCCTCCACTTT.

The rearrangement uses TRBV5-1 and TRBJ1-1, with TRBD1 matching 10 bases. CDR1 is SGHRS, CDR2 YFSETQ, per germline. The CDR3 is 16 residues long. V was clipped by 5 bases and J by 4 bases; unmatched bases: 11. This CDR3 is CASSFGQGEGGTEAFF. As DNA, the CDR3 is TGCGCCAGCAGTTTCGGACAGGGGGAAGGAGGCACTGAAGCTTTCTTT.

The chain uses TRBV5-6 and TRBJ1-5, with no clear D. Germline CDR1 is SGHDT and CDR2 is YYEEEE. CDR3 length: 15 residues. With 1 base removed from V and 2 bases from J, the gap between germline ends came to 10 bases. The CDR3 DNA is TGTGCCAGCAGCTTGTATCGTACGGGCAATCAGCCCCAGCATTTT. This codes for CASSLYRTGNQPQHF.

The V and J genes are TRBV5-1 and TRBJ2-3, with a weak D call TRBD2 (5 bases). CDR3 length: 16 amino acids. V lost 4 bases and J 3 bases, leaving 18 bases between the germline ends. Germline V gene sequence: CDR1 SGHRS, CDR2 YFSETQ. The CDR3 bases are TGCGCCAGCAGCCAAAGTCGGGGAGTGGTAACAGATACGCAGTATTTT. Translated: CASSQSRGVVTDTQYF.

This clone came up once. The chain joins TRBV11-3 to TRBJ1-2; D remains unclear. Looked up from germline, CDR1 is SGHNT and CDR2 is YENEEA. V lost 4 bases and J 4 bases, leaving 10 bases between the germline ends. The CDR3 extends over 13 amino acids. As DNA, the CDR3 is TGTGCCAGCAGCTCCCGAGGGCCCTATGGCTACACCTTC. It specifies CASSSRGPYGYTF.

The chain uses TRBV19 and TRBJ2-3; D remains unclear. V lost 1 base, J lost 1 base, and 12 bases lay in between. Germline V lookup: CDR1 LNHDA, CDR2 SQIVND (reference sequence). This CDR3 has 16 residues. CDR3 sequence (DNA): TGTGCCAGTAGTATAGTACCCAGGTCACGCACAGATACGCAGTATTTT. Protein: CASSIVPRSRTDTQYF.